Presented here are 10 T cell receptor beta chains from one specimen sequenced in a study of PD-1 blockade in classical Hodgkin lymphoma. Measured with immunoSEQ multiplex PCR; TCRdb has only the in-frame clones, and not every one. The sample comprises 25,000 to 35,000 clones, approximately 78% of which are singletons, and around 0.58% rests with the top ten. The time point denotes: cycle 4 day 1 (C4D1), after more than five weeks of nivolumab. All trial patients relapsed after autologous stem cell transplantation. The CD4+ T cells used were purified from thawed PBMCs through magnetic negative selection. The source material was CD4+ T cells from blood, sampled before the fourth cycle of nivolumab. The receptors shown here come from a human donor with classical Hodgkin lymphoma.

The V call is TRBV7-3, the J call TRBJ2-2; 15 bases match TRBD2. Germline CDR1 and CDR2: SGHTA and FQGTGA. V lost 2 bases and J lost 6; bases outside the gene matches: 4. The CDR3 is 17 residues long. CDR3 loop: CASSLRTSGGAPGELFF. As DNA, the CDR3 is TGTGCCAGCAGCTTACGGACTAGCGGGGGGGCCCCCGGGGAGCTGTTTTTT.

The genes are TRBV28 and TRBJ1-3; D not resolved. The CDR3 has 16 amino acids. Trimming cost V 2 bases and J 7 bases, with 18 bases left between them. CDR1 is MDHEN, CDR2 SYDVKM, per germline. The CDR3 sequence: CASSLNLGVLGNTIYF. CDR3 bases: TGTGCCAGCAGTTTAAACTTAGGAGTACTAGGGAACACCATATATTTT.

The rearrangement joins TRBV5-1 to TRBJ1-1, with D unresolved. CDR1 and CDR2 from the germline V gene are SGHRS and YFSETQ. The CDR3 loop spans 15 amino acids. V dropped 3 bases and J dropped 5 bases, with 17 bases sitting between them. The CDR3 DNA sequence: TGCGCCAGCAGCTCCTCATCACCAGGTAAGACTGAAGCTTTCTTT. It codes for CASSSSSPGKTEAFF.

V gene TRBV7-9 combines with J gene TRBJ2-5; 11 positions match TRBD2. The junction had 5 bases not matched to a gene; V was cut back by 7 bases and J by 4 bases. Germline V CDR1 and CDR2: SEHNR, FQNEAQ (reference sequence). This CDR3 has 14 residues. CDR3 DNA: TGTGCCAGCACCACTAGCGGGGGTTCAGAGACCCAGTACTTC. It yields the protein CASTTSGGSETQYF.

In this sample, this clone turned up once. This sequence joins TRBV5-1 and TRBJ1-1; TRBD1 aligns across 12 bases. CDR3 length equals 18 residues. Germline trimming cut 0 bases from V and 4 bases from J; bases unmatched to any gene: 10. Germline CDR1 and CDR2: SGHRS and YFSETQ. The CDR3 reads CASSLAPGQGALGTEAFF. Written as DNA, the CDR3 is TGCGCCAGCAGCTTGGCTCCGGGACAGGGGGCTCTGGGCACTGAAGCTTTCTTT. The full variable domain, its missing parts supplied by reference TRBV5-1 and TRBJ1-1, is KAGVTQTPRYLIKTRGQQVTLSCSPISGHRSVSWYQQTPGQGLQFLFEYFSETQRNKGNFPGRFSGRQFSNSRSEMNVSTLELGDSALYLCASSLAPGQGALGTEAFFGQGTRLTVV.

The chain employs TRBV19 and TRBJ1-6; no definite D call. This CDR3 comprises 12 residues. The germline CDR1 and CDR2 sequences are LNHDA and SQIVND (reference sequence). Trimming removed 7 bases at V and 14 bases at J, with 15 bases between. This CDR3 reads CASTTGLEALHF. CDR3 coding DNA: TGTGCCAGTACTACGGGCCTGGAAGCCCTCCACTTT.

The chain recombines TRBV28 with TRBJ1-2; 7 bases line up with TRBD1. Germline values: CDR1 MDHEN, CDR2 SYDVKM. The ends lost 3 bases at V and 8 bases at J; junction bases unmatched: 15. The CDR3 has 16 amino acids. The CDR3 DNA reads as TGTGCCAGCAGTTTGCCGGACAGGCGCTTTGTAGGAGGCTACACCTTC. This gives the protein CASSLPDRRFVGGYTF.

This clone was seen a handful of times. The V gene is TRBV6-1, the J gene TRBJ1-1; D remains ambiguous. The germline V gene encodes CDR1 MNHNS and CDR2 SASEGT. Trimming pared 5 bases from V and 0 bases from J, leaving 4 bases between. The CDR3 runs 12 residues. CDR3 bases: TGTGCCAGCAGTTATATGAACACTGAAGCTTTCTTT. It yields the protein CASSYMNTEAFF.

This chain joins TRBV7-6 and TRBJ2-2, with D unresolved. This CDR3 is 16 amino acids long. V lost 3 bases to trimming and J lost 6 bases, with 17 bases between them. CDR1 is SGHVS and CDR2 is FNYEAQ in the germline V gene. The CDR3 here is CASSLMAGVGAGELFF. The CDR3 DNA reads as TGTGCCAGCAGCTTGATGGCTGGGGTCGGAGCCGGGGAGCTGTTTTTT.

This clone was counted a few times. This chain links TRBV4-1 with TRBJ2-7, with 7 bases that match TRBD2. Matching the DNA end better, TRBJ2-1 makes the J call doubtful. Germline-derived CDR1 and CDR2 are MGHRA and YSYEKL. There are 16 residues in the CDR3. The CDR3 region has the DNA TGCGCCAGCAGCCAAGATCAAGCGGGGCCCGCCTACGAGCAGTTCTTC. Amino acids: CASSQDQAGPAYEQFF.